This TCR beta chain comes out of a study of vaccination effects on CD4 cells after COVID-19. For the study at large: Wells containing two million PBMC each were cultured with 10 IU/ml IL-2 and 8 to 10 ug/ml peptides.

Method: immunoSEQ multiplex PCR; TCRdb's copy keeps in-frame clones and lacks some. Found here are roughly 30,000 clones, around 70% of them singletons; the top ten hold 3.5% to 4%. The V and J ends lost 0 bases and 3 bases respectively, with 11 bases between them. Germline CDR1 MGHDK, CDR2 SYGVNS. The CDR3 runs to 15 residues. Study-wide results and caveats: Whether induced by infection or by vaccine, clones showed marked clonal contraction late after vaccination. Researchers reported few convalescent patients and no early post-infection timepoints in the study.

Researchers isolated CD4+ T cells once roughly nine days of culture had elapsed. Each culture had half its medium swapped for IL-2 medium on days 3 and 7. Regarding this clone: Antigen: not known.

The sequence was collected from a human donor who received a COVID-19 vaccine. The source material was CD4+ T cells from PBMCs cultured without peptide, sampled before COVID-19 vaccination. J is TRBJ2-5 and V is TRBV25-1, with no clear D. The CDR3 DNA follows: TGTGCCAGCAGTGAATACGGTTTCCCCAAAGAGACCCAGTACTTC. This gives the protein CASSEYGFPKETQYF.